Listed below are T cell receptor beta chains from one sample, sequenced in a study of blood T cell repertoires in COVID-19. The method was immunoSEQ multiplex PCR; TCRdb's version includes in-frame clones alone and lacks a portion of them. The sample holds around 71,000 clones, roughly 85% seen once. Material for sequencing was peripheral blood. These receptors were collected from a man of 80 years or more with acute or convalescent COVID-19. The CDR3 runs from the conserved cysteine through the conserved F or W. D genes are given only for firm matches. The size entry is marked missing in some rows and otherwise reads once, few, many or a size class.

v_call: TRBV7-3
cdr3_length: 14
d_call: TRBD1
clone_size: .
j_call: TRBJ1-1
cdr3_nt: TGTGCCAGCAGCACTGGGACAGGGGGAACTGAAGCTTTCTTT
cdr3_aa: CASSTGTGGTEAFF

v_call: TRBV28
cdr3_length: 19
d_call: TRBD2
clone_size: .
j_call: TRBJ2-1
cdr3_nt: TGTGCCAGCAGTCGTACTCAACCGGGACTAGCGGGAGCACGAAATGAGCAGTTCTTC
cdr3_aa: CASSRTQPGLAGARNEQFF

v_call: TRBV5-1
cdr3_length: 18
d_call: TRBD2
clone_size: .
j_call: TRBJ2-7
cdr3_nt: TGCGCCAGCAGCTTGTCGGTAGCGGGAGGGCCGGGAACCTACGAGCAGTACTTC
cdr3_aa: CASSLSVAGGPGTYEQYF

v_call: TRBV29-1
cdr3_length: 12
d_call: .
clone_size: once
j_call: TRBJ2-7
cdr3_nt: TGCAGCGTTGAAGACAGGGTCTACGAGCAGTACTTC
cdr3_aa: CSVEDRVYEQYF

v_call: TRBV20-1
cdr3_length: 15
d_call: TRBD1
clone_size: .
j_call: TRBJ2-7
cdr3_nt: TGCAGTGCTATTGACAGGGATCCTCGCACCTACGAGCAGTACTTC
cdr3_aa: CSAIDRDPRTYEQYF

v_call: TRBV10-3
cdr3_length: 13
d_call: .
clone_size: .
j_call: TRBJ2-7
cdr3_nt: TGTGCCATCAGTGAACAGGGTTATGGCGAGCAGTACTTC
cdr3_aa: CAISEQGYGEQYF

v_call: TRBV2
cdr3_length: 18
d_call: TRBD2
clone_size: .
j_call: TRBJ2-7
cdr3_nt: TGTGCCAGCAGTACCGGACTAGCGGGGGGCTTCGTCGTTCACGAGCAGTACTTC
cdr3_aa: CASSTGLAGGFVVHEQYF

v_call: TRBV3-1/TRBV3-2
cdr3_length: 12
d_call: .
clone_size: .
j_call: TRBJ2-7
cdr3_nt: TGTGCCAGCAGCCGGACAGCCTACGAGCAGTACTTC
cdr3_aa: CASSRTAYEQYF

v_call: TRBV5-6
cdr3_length: 15
d_call: TRBD1
clone_size: .
j_call: TRBJ2-1
cdr3_nt: TGTGCCAGCAGCCGGGGGACAGGGAGAGACAATGAGCAGTTCTTC
cdr3_aa: CASSRGTGRDNEQFF

v_call: TRBV6-1
cdr3_length: 15
d_call: .
clone_size: .
j_call: TRBJ1-1
cdr3_nt: TGTGCCAGCAGTGAAGGAACAGGCAGGAACACTGAAGCTTTCTTT
cdr3_aa: CASSEGTGRNTEAFF

v_call: TRBV5-1
cdr3_length: 13
d_call: .
clone_size: .
j_call: TRBJ1-1
cdr3_nt: TGCGCCAGCAGCTTGGGCCCAGGGACTGAAGCTTTCTTT
cdr3_aa: CASSLGPGTEAFF

v_call: TRBV7-2
cdr3_length: 13
d_call: TRBD1
clone_size: .
j_call: TRBJ1-2
cdr3_nt: TGTGCCAGCAGCCCGCGACAGGGGCTGGGCTACACCTTC
cdr3_aa: CASSPRQGLGYTF

v_call: TRBV19
cdr3_length: 14
d_call: .
clone_size: .
j_call: TRBJ2-4
cdr3_nt: TGTGCCAGTAGTATAGGCCAGGGGAAAAACATTCAGTACTTC
cdr3_aa: CASSIGQGKNIQYF

v_call: TRBV7-2
cdr3_length: 16
d_call: TRBD1
clone_size: .
j_call: TRBJ1-1
cdr3_nt: TGTGCCAGCAGCCAACAGGGGTGGGGTATGAACACTGAAGCTTTCTTT
cdr3_aa: CASSQQGWGMNTEAFF

v_call: TRBV28
cdr3_length: 13
d_call: TRBD1
clone_size: few
j_call: TRBJ1-5
cdr3_nt: TGTGCCAGCAGAAGTCCCGGGACAGGCTCTCAGCATTTT
cdr3_aa: CASRSPGTGSQHF

v_call: TRBV4-3
cdr3_length: 17
d_call: TRBD1
clone_size: .
j_call: TRBJ1-5
cdr3_nt: TGCGCCAGCAGCAAGAGGGGGTATGGACAGGGGGGAGATCCCCAGCATTTT
cdr3_aa: CASSKRGYGQGGDPQHF